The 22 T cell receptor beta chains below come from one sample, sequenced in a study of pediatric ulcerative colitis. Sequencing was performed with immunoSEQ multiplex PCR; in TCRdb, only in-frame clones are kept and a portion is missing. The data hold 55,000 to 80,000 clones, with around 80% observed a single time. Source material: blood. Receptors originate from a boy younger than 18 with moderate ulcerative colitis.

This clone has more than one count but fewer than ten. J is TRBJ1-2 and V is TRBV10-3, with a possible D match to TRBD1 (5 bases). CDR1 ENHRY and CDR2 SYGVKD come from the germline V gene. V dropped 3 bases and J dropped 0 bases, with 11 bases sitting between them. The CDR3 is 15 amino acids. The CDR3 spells CAISDRGGANYGYTF. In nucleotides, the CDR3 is TGTGCCATCAGTGACCGGGGGGGAGCTAACTATGGCTACACCTTC.

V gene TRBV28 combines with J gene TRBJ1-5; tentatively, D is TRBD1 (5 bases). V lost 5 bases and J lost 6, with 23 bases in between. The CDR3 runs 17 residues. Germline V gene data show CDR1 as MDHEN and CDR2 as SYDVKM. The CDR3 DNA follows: TGTGCCAGCAGTCTAGCGGCTGTCAGGGTGGTTGGTCAGCCCCAGCATTTT. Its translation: CASSLAAVRVVGQPQHF.

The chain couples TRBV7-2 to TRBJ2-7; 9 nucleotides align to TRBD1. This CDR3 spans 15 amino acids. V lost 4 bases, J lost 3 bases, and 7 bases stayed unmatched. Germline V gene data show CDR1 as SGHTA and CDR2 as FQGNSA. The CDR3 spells CASSSRQGGFYEQYF. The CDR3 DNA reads TGTGCCAGCAGCTCAAGACAGGGGGGTTTCTACGAGCAGTACTTC.

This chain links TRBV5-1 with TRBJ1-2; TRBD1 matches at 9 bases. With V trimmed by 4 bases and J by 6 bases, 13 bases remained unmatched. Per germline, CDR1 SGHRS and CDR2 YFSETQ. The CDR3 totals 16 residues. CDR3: CASSPPSGTGKDGYTF. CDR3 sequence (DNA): TGCGCCAGCAGCCCACCTTCCGGGACAGGGAAGGATGGCTACACCTTC.

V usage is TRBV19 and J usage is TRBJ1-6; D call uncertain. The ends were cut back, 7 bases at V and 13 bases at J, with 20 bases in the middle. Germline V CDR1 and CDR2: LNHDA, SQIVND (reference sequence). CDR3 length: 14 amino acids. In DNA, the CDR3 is TGTGCCAGTACCCCGAGTTCTCAATCGTTCCCCCTCCACTTT. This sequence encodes CASTPSSQSFPLHF.

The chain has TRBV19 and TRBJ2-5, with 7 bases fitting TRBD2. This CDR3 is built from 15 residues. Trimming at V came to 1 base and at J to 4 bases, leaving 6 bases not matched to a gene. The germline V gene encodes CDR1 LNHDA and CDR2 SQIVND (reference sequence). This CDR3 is CASSIGGWEGETQYF. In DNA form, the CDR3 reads TGTGCCAGTAGTATAGGGGGCTGGGAGGGAGAGACCCAGTACTTC.

In DNA, the CDR3 is TGTGCCAGCAGTTCCCCGCCAATCGACAGGGGGACTGAAGCTTTCTTT. Its protein product is CASSSPPIDRGTEAFF. The chain couples TRBV27 to TRBJ1-1; 9 positions match TRBD1. This CDR3 comprises 16 residues. Germline CDR1 MNHEY, CDR2 SMNVEV (reference sequence). Trimming cost V 4 bases and J 5 bases; bases outside gene matches: 11.

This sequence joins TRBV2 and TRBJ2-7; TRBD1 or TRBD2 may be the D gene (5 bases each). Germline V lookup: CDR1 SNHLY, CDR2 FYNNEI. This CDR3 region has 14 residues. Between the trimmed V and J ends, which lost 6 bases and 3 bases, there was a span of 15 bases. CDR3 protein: CASSLRGGGYEQYF. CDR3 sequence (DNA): TGTGCCAGCAGCTTAAGGGGTGGAGGCTACGAGCAGTACTTC.

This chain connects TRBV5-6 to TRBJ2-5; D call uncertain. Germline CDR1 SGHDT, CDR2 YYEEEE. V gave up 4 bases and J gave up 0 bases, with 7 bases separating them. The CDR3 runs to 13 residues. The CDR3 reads CASSTSDQETQYF. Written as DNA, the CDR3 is TGTGCCAGCAGCACCTCGGACCAAGAGACCCAGTACTTC. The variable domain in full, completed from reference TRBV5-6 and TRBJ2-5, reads DAGVTQSPTHLIKTRGQQVTLRCSPKSGHDTVSWYQQALGQGPQFIFQYYEEEERQRGNFPDRFSGHQFPNYSSELNVNALLLGDSALYLCASSTSDQETQYFGPGTRLLVL.

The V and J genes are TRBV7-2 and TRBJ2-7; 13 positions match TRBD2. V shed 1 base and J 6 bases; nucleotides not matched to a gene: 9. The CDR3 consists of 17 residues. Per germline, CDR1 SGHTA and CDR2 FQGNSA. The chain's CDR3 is CASSLDPRTSGSVEQYF. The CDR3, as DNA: TGTGCCAGCAGCTTAGACCCACGGACTAGCGGGAGTGTCGAGCAGTACTTC.

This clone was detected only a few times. CDR3 residues: CASSRDRGHEQYF. DNA for the CDR3: TGTGCCAGCAGCAGAGACCGGGGCCACGAGCAGTACTTC. The chain links TRBV14 to TRBJ2-7; D could derive from TRBD1 or TRBD2 (5 bases each). Germline CDR1 and CDR2: SGHDN and FVKESK. This CDR3 spans 13 amino acids. The V end was cut by 5 bases, the J end by 5 bases, with 13 bases between. The full variable domain, with the rest looked up from reference TRBV14 and TRBJ2-7, is EAGVTQFPSHSVIEKGQTVTLRCDPISGHDNLYWYRRVMGKEIKFLLHFVKESKQDESGMPNNRFLAERTGGTYSTLKVQPAELEDSGVYFCASSRDRGHEQYFGPGTRLTVT.

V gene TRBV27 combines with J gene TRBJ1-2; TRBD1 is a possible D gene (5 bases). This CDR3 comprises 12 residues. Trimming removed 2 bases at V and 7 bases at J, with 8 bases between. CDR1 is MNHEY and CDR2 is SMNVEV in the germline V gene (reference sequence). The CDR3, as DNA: TGTGCCAGCAGTTTACGGGGCGGTGGCTACACCTTC. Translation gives CASSLRGGGYTF.

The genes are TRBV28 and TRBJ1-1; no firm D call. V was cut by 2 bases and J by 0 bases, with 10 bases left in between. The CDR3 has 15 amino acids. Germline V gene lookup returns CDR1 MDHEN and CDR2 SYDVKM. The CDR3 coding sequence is TGTGCCAGCAGTTTAGGTGGGCACTTGAACACTGAAGCTTTCTTT. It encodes CASSLGGHLNTEAFF.

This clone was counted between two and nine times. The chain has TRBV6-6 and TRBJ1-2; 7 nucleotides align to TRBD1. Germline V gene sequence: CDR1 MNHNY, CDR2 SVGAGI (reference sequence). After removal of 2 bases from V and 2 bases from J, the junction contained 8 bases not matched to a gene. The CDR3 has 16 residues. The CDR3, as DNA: TGTGCCAGCAGTTACCAGGGATTGGGACAGAACTATGGCTACACCTTC. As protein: CASSYQGLGQNYGYTF.

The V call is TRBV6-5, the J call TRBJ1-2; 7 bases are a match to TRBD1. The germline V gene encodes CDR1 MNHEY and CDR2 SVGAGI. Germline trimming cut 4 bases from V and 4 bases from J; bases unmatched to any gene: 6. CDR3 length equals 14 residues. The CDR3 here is CASSFPDRVYGYTF. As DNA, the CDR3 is TGTGCCAGCAGTTTCCCAGACAGGGTCTATGGCTACACCTTC.

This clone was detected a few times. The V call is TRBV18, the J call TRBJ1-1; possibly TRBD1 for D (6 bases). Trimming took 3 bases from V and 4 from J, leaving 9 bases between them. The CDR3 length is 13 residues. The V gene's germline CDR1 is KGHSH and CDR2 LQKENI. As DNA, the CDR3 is TGTGCCAGCTCACCGGTACAGGGCACTGAAGCTTTCTTT. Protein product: CASSPVQGTEAFF.

The CDR3 DNA reads TGCGCCAGCAGCTTGGTTGGGGGCGAGTCCTATAATTCACCCCTCCACTTT. This encodes CASSLVGGESYNSPLHF. The gene calls are TRBV5-1 and TRBJ1-6; D possibly corresponds to TRBD1 (6 bases). Trimming stripped 0 bases from V and 1 base from J, with 11 bases between. The CDR3 runs to 17 residues. In germline, CDR1 is SGHRS, CDR2 YFSETQ.

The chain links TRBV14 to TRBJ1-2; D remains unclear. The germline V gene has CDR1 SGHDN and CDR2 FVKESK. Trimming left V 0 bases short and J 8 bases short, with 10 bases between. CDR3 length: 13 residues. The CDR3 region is CASSQDLGLGYTF. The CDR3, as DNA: TGTGCCAGCAGCCAAGATTTGGGGTTAGGCTACACCTTC.

As DNA, the CDR3 is TGTGCCAGCCTTAGAGGGACAGGGTTTTATGGCTACACCTTC. This sequence encodes CASLRGTGFYGYTF. The gene calls are TRBV2 and TRBJ1-2, with 9 bases lining up with TRBD1. Germline CDR1 reads SNHLY; CDR2 reads FYNNEI. The CDR3 totals 14 residues. Trimming cost V 8 bases and J 5 bases; bases outside gene matches: 9.

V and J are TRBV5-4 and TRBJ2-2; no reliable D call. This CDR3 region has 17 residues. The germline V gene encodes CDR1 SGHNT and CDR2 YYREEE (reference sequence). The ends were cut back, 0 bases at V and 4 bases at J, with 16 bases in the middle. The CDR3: CASSLAVGRRITGELFF. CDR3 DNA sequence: TGTGCCAGCAGCTTGGCCGTGGGAAGACGAATCACCGGGGAGCTGTTTTTT.

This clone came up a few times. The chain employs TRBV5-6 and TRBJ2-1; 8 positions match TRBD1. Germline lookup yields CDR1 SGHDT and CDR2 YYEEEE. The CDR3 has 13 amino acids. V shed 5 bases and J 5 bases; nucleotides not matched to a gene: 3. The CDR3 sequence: CASRDRVHNEQFF. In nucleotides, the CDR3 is TGTGCCAGCAGGGACAGGGTTCACAATGAGCAGTTCTTC.

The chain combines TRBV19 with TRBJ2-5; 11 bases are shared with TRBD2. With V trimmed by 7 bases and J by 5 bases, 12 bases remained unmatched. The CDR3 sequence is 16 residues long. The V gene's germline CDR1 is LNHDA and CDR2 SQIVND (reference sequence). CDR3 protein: CASMLVAGGPPETQYF. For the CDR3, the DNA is TGTGCCAGTATGTTGGTAGCGGGAGGGCCTCCCGAGACCCAGTACTTC.